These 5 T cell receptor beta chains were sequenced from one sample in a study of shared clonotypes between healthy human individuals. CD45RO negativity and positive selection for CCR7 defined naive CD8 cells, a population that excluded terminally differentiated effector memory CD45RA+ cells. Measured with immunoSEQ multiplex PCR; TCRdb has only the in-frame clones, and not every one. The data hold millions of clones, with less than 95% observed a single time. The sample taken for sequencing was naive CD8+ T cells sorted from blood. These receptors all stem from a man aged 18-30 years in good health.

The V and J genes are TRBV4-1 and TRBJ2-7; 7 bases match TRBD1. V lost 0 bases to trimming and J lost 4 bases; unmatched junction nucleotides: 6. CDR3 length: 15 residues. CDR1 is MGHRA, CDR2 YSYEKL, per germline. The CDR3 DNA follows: TGCGCCAGCAGCCAAGATCGAACAGGGGTTTACGAGCAGTACTTC. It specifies CASSQDRTGVYEQYF.

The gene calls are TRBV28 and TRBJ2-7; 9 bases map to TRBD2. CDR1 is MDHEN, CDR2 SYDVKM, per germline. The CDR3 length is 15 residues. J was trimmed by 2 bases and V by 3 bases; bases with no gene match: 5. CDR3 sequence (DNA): TGTGCCAGCAGTTTTGGACTAGCGAAGACCTACGAGCAGTACTTC. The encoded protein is CASSFGLAKTYEQYF. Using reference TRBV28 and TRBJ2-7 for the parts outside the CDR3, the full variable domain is DVKVTQSSRYLVKRTGEKVFLECVQDMDHENMFWYRQDPGLGLRLIYFSYDVKMKEKGDIPEGYSVSREKKERFSLILESASTNQTSMYLCASSFGLAKTYEQYFGPGTRLTVT.

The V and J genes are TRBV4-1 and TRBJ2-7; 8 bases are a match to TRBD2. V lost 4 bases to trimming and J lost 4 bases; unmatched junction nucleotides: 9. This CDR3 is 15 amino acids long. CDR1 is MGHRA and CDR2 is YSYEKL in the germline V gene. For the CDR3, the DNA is TGCGCCAGCAGCCCAGAAGGTCTAGCGGGTTACGAGCAGTACTTC. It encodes CASSPEGLAGYEQYF.

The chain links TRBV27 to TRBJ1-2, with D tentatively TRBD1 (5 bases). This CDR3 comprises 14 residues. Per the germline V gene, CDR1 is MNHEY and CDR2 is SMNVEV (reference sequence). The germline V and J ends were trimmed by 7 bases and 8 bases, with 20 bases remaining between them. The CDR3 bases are TGTGCCAGCACCCCAATAGGTCAGGGAGAGGGCTACACCTTC. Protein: CASTPIGQGEGYTF.

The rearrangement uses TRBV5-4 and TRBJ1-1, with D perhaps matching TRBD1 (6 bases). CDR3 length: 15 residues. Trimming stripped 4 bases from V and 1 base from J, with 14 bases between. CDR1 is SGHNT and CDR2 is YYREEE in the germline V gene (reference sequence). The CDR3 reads CASSQAGGRNTEAFF. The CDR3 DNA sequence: TGTGCCAGCAGCCAAGCGGGGGGCCGGAACACTGAAGCTTTCTTT. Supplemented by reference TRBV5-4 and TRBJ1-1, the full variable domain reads ETGVTQSPTHLIKTRGQQVTLRCSSQSGHNTVSWYQQALGQGPQFIFQYYREEENGRGNFPPRFSGLQFPNYSSELNVNALELDDSALYLCASSQAGGRNTEAFFGQGTRLTVV.